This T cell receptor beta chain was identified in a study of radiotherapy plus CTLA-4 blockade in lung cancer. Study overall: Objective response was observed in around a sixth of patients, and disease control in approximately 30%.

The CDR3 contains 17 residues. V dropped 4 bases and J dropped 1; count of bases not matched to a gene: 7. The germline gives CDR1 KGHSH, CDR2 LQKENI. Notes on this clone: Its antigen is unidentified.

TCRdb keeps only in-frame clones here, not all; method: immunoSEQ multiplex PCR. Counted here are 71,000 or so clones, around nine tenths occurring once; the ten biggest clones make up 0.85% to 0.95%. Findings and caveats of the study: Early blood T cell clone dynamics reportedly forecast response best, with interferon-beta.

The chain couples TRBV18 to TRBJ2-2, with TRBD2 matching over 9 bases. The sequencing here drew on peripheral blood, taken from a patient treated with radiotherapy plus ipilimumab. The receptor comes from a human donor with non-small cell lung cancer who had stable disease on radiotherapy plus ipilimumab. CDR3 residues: CASSQLAGAKNTGELFF. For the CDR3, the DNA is TGTGCCAGCTCACAATTAGCGGGGGCCAAGAACACCGGGGAGCTGTTTTTT.